What follows are 22 T cell receptor beta chains derived from one specimen sequenced in a study of patients and donors after allogeneic stem cell transplantation. TCRdb redid the calling of the RT-PCR reads with MiXCR, one entry per CDR3 protein. The table shows under 170,000 distinct CDR3 sequences, with over 30% occurring only once. Sequenced input: blood, either unsorted or a sorted T cell fraction (not recorded which). These receptors originate from a human donor who was either an allogeneic HSCT recipient or a stem cell or donor lymphocyte infusion donor (not recorded which). It is not recorded whose cells these are; they may come from a transplant donor.

The rearrangement uses TRBV20-1 and TRBJ2-3; D remains unclear. The germline V gene has CDR1 DFQATT and CDR2 SNEGSKA (reference sequence). The CDR3 is made up of 12 amino acids. Trimming removed 3 bases at V and 4 bases at J, with 8 bases between. CDR3 amino acids: CSARAASDTQYF. In DNA form, the CDR3 reads TGCAGTGCTAGGGCGGCATCAGATACGCAGTATTTT.

V usage is TRBV6-6 and J usage is TRBJ1-1; 7 bases line up with TRBD1. The CDR3 sequence is 15 residues long. Germline CDR1 and CDR2: MNHNY and SVGAGI (reference sequence). Germline trimming cut 2 bases from V and 1 base from J; bases unmatched to any gene: 4. CDR3 amino acids: CASSYVDRRNTEAFF. The DNA of the CDR3 is TGTGCCAGCAGTTACGTGGACAGGAGGAACACTGAAGCTTTCTTT.

The chain is built from TRBV20-1 and TRBJ1-6; a possible D gene is TRBD1 (6 bases). With 6 bases removed from V and 10 bases from J, the gap between germline ends came to 19 bases. Germline V gene sequence: CDR1 DFQATT, CDR2 SNEGSKA (reference sequence). The CDR3 has 14 residues. This CDR3 reads CSALGGQSGSPLHF. Here the CDR3 DNA reads TGCAGTGCCCTGGGGGGCCAGTCGGGCTCACCCCTCCACTTT.

The chain couples TRBV6-5 to TRBJ1-3; 7 bases align to TRBD1. Germline values: CDR1 MNHEY, CDR2 SVGAGI. The J segment lost 2 bases and the V segment lost 6 bases, leaving 7 bases of the junction unmatched. CDR3 length: 15 amino acids. The CDR3 nucleotides are TGTGCCAGCAGGGCACAGGGGCATCCTGGAAACACCATATATTTT. Translating gives CASRAQGHPGNTIYF.

The chain couples TRBV12-3 or TRBV12-4 to TRBJ2-2; possible D gene TRBD2, 5 bases. Trimming took 2 bases from V and 6 from J, leaving 7 bases between them. This CDR3 has 13 residues. The CDR3 loop reads CASSLFGAGELFF. The CDR3 DNA is TGTGCCAGCAGTTTATTCGGGGCCGGGGAGCTGTTTTTT.

This clonotype was recorded a few times. The chain combines TRBV20-1 with TRBJ1-1; D is possibly TRBD1 (6 bases). Germline V gene data show CDR1 as DFQATT and CDR2 as SNEGSKA (reference sequence). Trimming removed 7 bases at V and 8 bases at J, with 17 bases between. The CDR3 extends over 12 amino acids. The CDR3 DNA follows: TGCAGTGGTATCGCGGGGGCGAGCGAAGCTTTCTTT. As protein: CSGIAGASEAFF.

The chain couples TRBV12-3 or TRBV12-4 to TRBJ2-1; D could derive from TRBD1 or TRBD2 (5 bases each). The CDR3 loop spans 15 amino acids. Trimming left V 6 bases short and J 4 bases short, with 16 bases between. CDR3 in DNA: TGTGCCAGCAGCCCCCCGGGGCGAGAGTACAATGAGCAGTTCTTC. This codes for CASSPPGREYNEQFF.

This chain connects TRBV15 to TRBJ1-2; D is unresolved. The CDR3 runs 14 residues. V lost 4 bases and J lost 8, with 17 bases in between. Germline V gene data show CDR1 as LNHNV and CDR2 as YYDKDF (reference sequence). The CDR3 region is CATSISTKPLGYTF. The CDR3 DNA reads TGTGCCACCAGCATCTCTACCAAGCCACTCGGCTACACCTTC.

This clonotype was counted only a few times. The rearrangement joins TRBV6-6 to TRBJ1-2; 8 bases agree with TRBD1. Germline V gene sequence: CDR1 MNHNY, CDR2 SVGAGI (reference sequence). V gave up 8 bases and J gave up 4 bases; unmatched junction bases: 6. This CDR3 is 13 amino acids long. The CDR3 spells CASSKGTGYGYTF. The DNA of the CDR3 is TGTGCCAGCTCTAAAGGGACAGGCTATGGCTACACCTTC.

The rearrangement uses TRBV19 and TRBJ1-5; 9 bases agree with TRBD1. The CDR3 length is 15 residues. Germline V gives CDR1 LNHDA, CDR2 SQIVND (reference sequence). Trimming at V came to 7 bases and at J to 0 bases, leaving 4 bases not matched to a gene. The CDR3 nucleotides are TGTGCCAGTATGGGACAGGGACATAGCAATCAGCCCCAGCATTTT. This sequence encodes CASMGQGHSNQPQHF.

The chain employs TRBV11-2 and TRBJ1-1; perhaps TRBD1 as D (6 bases). CDR1 is SGHAT, CDR2 FQNNGV, per germline. Trimming removed 0 bases from V and 5 bases from J, with 16 bases in between. This CDR3 contains 16 residues. Written as DNA, the CDR3 is TGTGCCAGCAGCTTAGATTTACGGGGGCGAGAGACTGAAGCTTTCTTT. Residues: CASSLDLRGRETEAFF. The full variable domain, in which reference TRBV11-2 and TRBJ1-1 provide the parts outside the CDR3, is EAGVAQSPRYKIIEKRQSVAFWCNPISGHATLYWYQQILGQGPKLLIQFQNNGVVDDSQLPKDRFSAERLKGVDSTLKIQPAKLEDSAVYLCASSLDLRGRETEAFFGQGTRLTVV.

The chain uses TRBV7-3 and TRBJ2-3; D may be TRBD1 (6 bases). Trimming pared 4 bases from V and 4 bases from J, leaving 12 bases between. The CDR3 has 14 amino acids. Germline V gene sequence: CDR1 SGHTA, CDR2 FQGTGA. For the CDR3, the DNA is TGTGCCAGCAGCTGGACAGTAGGGTCAGATACGCAGTATTTT. The encoded protein is CASSWTVGSDTQYF. Supplemented by reference TRBV7-3 and TRBJ2-3, the full variable domain reads GAGVSQTPSNKVTEKGKYVELRCDPISGHTALYWYRQSLGQGPEFLIYFQGTGAADDSGLPNDRFFAVRPEGSVSTLKIQRTERGDSAVYLCASSWTVGSDTQYFGPGTRLTVL.

The V call is TRBV7-2, the J call TRBJ1-5, with a possible D match to TRBD1 (6 bases). V lost 5 bases to trimming and J lost 4 bases, with 21 bases between them. CDR3 length: 17 residues. Germline CDR1 reads SGHTA; CDR2 reads FQGNSA. CDR3 amino acids: CASSPGQLGTWNQPQHF. In DNA, the CDR3 is TGTGCCAGCAGCCCGGGACAACTGGGCACCTGGAATCAGCCCCAGCATTTT.

This chain's CDR3 is CASSPPQPRGGTETQYF. CDR3 nucleotides: TGTGCCAGCAGTCCTCCCCAACCGCGGGGGGGCACGGAGACCCAGTACTTC. The chain employs TRBV28 and TRBJ2-5, with 9 bases fitting TRBD2. Unmatched junction bases numbered 15, after V lost 5 bases and J lost 5 bases. This CDR3 is built from 17 residues. CDR1 and CDR2 (germline): MDHEN, SYDVKM.

This clonotype turned up a few times. This chain links TRBV12-3 or TRBV12-4 with TRBJ1-5; D possibly corresponds to TRBD1 (5 bases). The ends were cut back, 6 bases at V and 4 bases at J, with 19 bases in the middle. The CDR3 covers 16 residues. CDR3 coding DNA: TGTGCCAGCAGCCTCCAGGGCCGGGGGGAAAATCAGCCCCAGCATTTT. It codes for CASSLQGRGENQPQHF.

V and J are TRBV7-9 and TRBJ2-1; D may be TRBD1 (6 bases). Deletions cut 3 bases from V and 13 bases from J, with 10 bases between. CDR3 size: 11 residues. CDR1 SEHNR and CDR2 FQNEAQ come from the germline V gene (reference sequence). The CDR3 reads CASSLGAKQFF. CDR3 nucleotide sequence: TGTGCCAGCAGCTTGGGGGCGAAACAGTTCTTC.

V is TRBV20-1 and J is TRBJ1-5, with D unresolved. CDR1 and CDR2 from the germline V gene are DFQATT and SNEGSKA (reference sequence). The CDR3 extends over 12 amino acids. Deletions cut 0 bases from V and 7 bases from J, with 7 bases between. The chain's CDR3 is CSARDGKQPQHF. DNA of the CDR3: TGCAGTGCTAGAGACGGGAAACAGCCCCAGCATTTT.

V gene TRBV5-1 combines with J gene TRBJ1-4; a possible D gene is TRBD1 (5 bases). The V and J ends lost 4 bases and 2 bases respectively, with 21 bases between them. The CDR3 is 18 residues long. Germline loops: CDR1 SGHRS, CDR2 YFSETQ. The CDR3 loop is CASSLGGSTLGTNEKLFF. CDR3 nucleotide sequence: TGCGCCAGCAGCCTTGGGGGATCGACGCTGGGGACTAATGAAAAACTGTTTTTT. The full variable domain, in which reference TRBV5-1 and TRBJ1-4 provide the parts outside the CDR3, is KAGVTQTPRYLIKTRGQQVTLSCSPISGHRSVSWYQQTPGQGLQFLFEYFSETQRNKGNFPGRFSGRQFSNSRSEMNVSTLELGDSALYLCASSLGGSTLGTNEKLFFGSGTQLSVL.

The chain carries TRBV4-1 and TRBJ1-4; TRBD1 matches at 8 bases. This CDR3 has 11 residues. Trimming cost V 8 bases and J 15 bases; bases outside gene matches: 8. CDR1 is MGHRA, CDR2 YSYEKL, per germline. As DNA, the CDR3 is TGCGCCAGCGGATCTGGACAGGGATTGTTTTTT. This translates into CASGSGQGLFF.

The chain uses TRBV14 and TRBJ2-1; maybe TRBD2 (6 bases). The CDR3 extends over 14 amino acids. In germline, CDR1 is SGHDN, CDR2 FVKESK. V lost 0 bases, J lost 7 bases, and 10 bases lay in between. CDR3 DNA sequence: TGTGCCAGCAGCCAAGATAGGGAGGTGAATGAGCAGTTCTTC. It encodes CASSQDREVNEQFF.

The J gene is TRBJ2-5, the V gene TRBV7-9; TRBD1 agrees at 7 bases. This CDR3 has 13 amino acids. V was pared by 9 bases and J by 2 bases, with 6 bases of the junction left unmatched. Per the germline V gene, CDR1 is SEHNR and CDR2 is FQNEAQ (reference sequence). CDR3 DNA sequence: TGTGCCAGTGTGGGGGACAGTCAAGAGACCCAGTACTTC. This gives the protein CASVGDSQETQYF.

V is TRBV9 and J is TRBJ1-6; D not resolved. V lost 0 bases and J 6 bases, leaving 7 bases between the germline ends. CDR3 length equals 14 residues. Germline loops: CDR1 SGDLS, CDR2 YYNGEE. The DNA for the CDR3 is TGTGCCAGCAGCGTAGAGCAGGTTAATTCACCCCTCCACTTT. Its translation is CASSVEQVNSPLHF.